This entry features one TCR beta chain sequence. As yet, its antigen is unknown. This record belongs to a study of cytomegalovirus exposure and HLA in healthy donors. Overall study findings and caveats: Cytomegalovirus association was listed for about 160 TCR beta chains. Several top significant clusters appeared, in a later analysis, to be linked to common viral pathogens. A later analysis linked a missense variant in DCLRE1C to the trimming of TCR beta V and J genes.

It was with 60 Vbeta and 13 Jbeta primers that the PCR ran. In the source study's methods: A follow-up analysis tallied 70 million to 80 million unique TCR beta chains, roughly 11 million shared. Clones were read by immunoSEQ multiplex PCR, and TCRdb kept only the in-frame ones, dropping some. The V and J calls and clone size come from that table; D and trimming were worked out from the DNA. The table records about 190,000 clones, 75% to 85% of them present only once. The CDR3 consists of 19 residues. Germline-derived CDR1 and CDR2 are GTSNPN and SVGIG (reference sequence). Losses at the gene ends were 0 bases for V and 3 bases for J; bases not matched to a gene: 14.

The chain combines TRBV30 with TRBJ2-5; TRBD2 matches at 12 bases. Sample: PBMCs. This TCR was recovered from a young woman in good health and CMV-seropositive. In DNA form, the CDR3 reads TGTGCCTGGAGTGTAATTGGGGCTAGCGGGGGGGAGTATGAAGAGACCCAGTACTTC. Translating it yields CAWSVIGASGGEYEETQYF.